The entry below gives a single TCR beta chain sequence along with its context. These data are taken from a study of CD8 T cells in Susac syndrome. The CDR3 loop spans 13 amino acids. V lost 5 bases and J lost 2, with 9 bases in between. CDR1 SEHNR and CDR2 FQNEAQ come from the germline V gene (reference sequence). The RNA, about 0.5 to 1 ug, was put through reverse transcription using random hexamers. The immunoSEQ assay covered 54 Vbeta and 13 Jbeta segments for CDR3. TCRdb analysed the immunoSEQ multiplex PCR reads with MiXCR anew, one entry per CDR3 protein. The sample contains roughly 200,000 distinct CDR3 sequences, nearly 97% of which appear only once.

The chain carries TRBV7-9 and TRBJ1-1; D remains ambiguous. The clonotype was recovered from a human donor with multiple sclerosis. The sample was CD4+ T cells from PBMCs. In nucleotides, the CDR3 is TGTGCCAGCAGCACCAAAAGCAACACTGAAGCTTTCTTT. The encoded protein is CASSTKSNTEAFF.